Listed below are T cell receptor beta chains from one sample, sequenced in a study of T cell repertoires in cytomegalovirus infection. From the reads, TCRdb called clonotypes with MiXCR, one entry per CDR3 protein. The sample lists approximately 750,000 distinct CDR3 sequences; approximately 40% were seen once. Sequencing input: PBMCs. These receptors were collected from a human donor in good health (CMV status not recorded). Some clones in this sample may be carry-over from other donors' samples. CDR3s include the opening cysteine and the closing phenylalanine or tryptophan. Each record gives: D gene, CDR3 length, clone size, V gene, J gene, CDR3 DNA, CDR3 protein. The D gene is left open where the match is weak. Rows give clone size only sometimes, using once, few, many, or a class for an expanded clone.

D gene: TRBD1
CDR3 length: 13
clone size: .
V gene: TRBV6-1
J gene: TRBJ2-7
CDR3 DNA: TGTGCCAGAGAGGGGACAGACACCTACGAGAAGTACTTC
CDR3 protein: CAREGTDTYEKYF

D gene: .
CDR3 length: 17
clone size: few
V gene: TRBV2
J gene: TRBJ1-5
CDR3 DNA: TGTGCCAGCAGTGAAGGAATGGGGGAGGAGAGTAATCAGCCCCAGCATTTT
CDR3 protein: CASSEGMGEESNQPQHF

D gene: .
CDR3 length: 16
clone size: few
V gene: TRBV14
J gene: TRBJ1-2
CDR3 DNA: TGTGCCAGCAGAGCCCCGATACTTGCTGAGAACTATGGCTACACCTTC
CDR3 protein: CASRAPILAENYGYTF

D gene: TRBD1
CDR3 length: 14
clone size: .
V gene: TRBV7-6
J gene: TRBJ2-7
CDR3 DNA: TGTGCCAGCAGCGCCAAACAGGGGGCGGGGGAGCAGTACTTC
CDR3 protein: CASSAKQGAGEQYF

D gene: .
CDR3 length: 16
clone size: .
V gene: TRBV4-1
J gene: TRBJ1-5
CDR3 DNA: TGCGCCAGCAGCCAATCGGACAGTTATAGCAATCAGCCCCAGCATTTT
CDR3 protein: CASSQSDSYSNQPQHF

D gene: TRBD2
CDR3 length: 17
clone size: .
V gene: TRBV6-4
J gene: TRBJ2-1
CDR3 DNA: TGTGCCAGCAGCTTTAGCGGGAGGGATAGCTCCTACAATGAGCAGTTCTTC
CDR3 protein: CASSFSGRDSSYNEQFF

D gene: .
CDR3 length: 15
clone size: .
V gene: TRBV6-5
J gene: TRBJ2-1
CDR3 DNA: TGTGCCAGCAGTTCGATTAAGCGGGCATACAATGAGCAGTTCTTC
CDR3 protein: CASSSIKRAYNEQFF

D gene: .
CDR3 length: 15
clone size: few
V gene: TRBV12-3/TRBV12-4
J gene: TRBJ1-3
CDR3 DNA: TGTGCCAGCAGTACCCCGGGGGCCTCTGGAAACACCATATATTTT
CDR3 protein: CASSTPGASGNTIYF

D gene: .
CDR3 length: 15
clone size: many
V gene: TRBV7-8
J gene: TRBJ1-2
CDR3 DNA: TGTGCCAGCAGCTTAGAGCAGGAACTTAACTATGGCTACACCTTC
CDR3 protein: CASSLEQELNYGYTF

D gene: TRBD1
CDR3 length: 15
clone size: .
V gene: TRBV28
J gene: TRBJ2-7
CDR3 DNA: TGTGCCAGCAGTGTGACCGGGACAGGATCCTACGAGCAGTACTTC
CDR3 protein: CASSVTGTGSYEQYF

D gene: .
CDR3 length: 15
clone size: .
V gene: TRBV12-3/TRBV12-4
J gene: TRBJ1-1
CDR3 DNA: TGTGCCAGCAGAGTTTCCGCAGGGGCCGTGACTGAAGCTTTCTTT
CDR3 protein: CASRVSAGAVTEAFF

D gene: .
CDR3 length: 16
clone size: .
V gene: TRBV19
J gene: TRBJ2-1
CDR3 DNA: TGTGCCAGTAGTATAGATTTTGGGCTGGACTACAATGAGCAGTTCTTC
CDR3 protein: CASSIDFGLDYNEQFF

D gene: .
CDR3 length: 16
clone size: many
V gene: TRBV7-2
J gene: TRBJ1-1
CDR3 DNA: TGTGCCAGCAGCTCCCGGTCGGGACGGGGGAACACTGAAGCTTTCTTT
CDR3 protein: CASSSRSGRGNTEAFF

D gene: .
CDR3 length: 15
clone size: .
V gene: TRBV19
J gene: TRBJ2-2
CDR3 DNA: TGTGCCAGTAGTATAAACCAGGGCAGGACCGGGGAGCTGTTTTTT
CDR3 protein: CASSINQGRTGELFF

D gene: TRBD2
CDR3 length: 16
clone size: few
V gene: TRBV7-2
J gene: TRBJ2-2
CDR3 DNA: TGTGCCAGCAGCTCCGGACTAGCGGGATTATCCGGGGAGCTGTTTTTT
CDR3 protein: CASSSGLAGLSGELFF

D gene: TRBD2
CDR3 length: 15
clone size: .
V gene: TRBV7-9
J gene: TRBJ2-5
CDR3 DNA: TGTGCCAGCAGCCAGACTAGCGGGAGGGCGGCGACCCAGTACTTC
CDR3 protein: CASSQTSGRAATQYF

D gene: .
CDR3 length: 14
clone size: few
V gene: TRBV29-1
J gene: TRBJ2-3
CDR3 DNA: TGCAGCGTTGATCACCCGCAGGGCACAGATACGCAGTATTTT
CDR3 protein: CSVDHPQGTDTQYF

D gene: TRBD2
CDR3 length: 15
clone size: .
V gene: TRBV2
J gene: TRBJ2-1
CDR3 DNA: TGTGCCAGCACCTTTACGGGGACTAGGGACAATGAGCAGTTCTTC
CDR3 protein: CASTFTGTRDNEQFF

D gene: TRBD2
CDR3 length: 15
clone size: .
V gene: TRBV28
J gene: TRBJ2-7
CDR3 DNA: TGTGCCAGCAGCCCACTTCTAGCGGGGGCTAGGGAGCAGTACTTC
CDR3 protein: CASSPLLAGAREQYF

D gene: .
CDR3 length: 16
clone size: .
V gene: TRBV13
J gene: TRBJ2-7
CDR3 DNA: TGTGCCAGCAGCCCCCAGCGAGGTTCCGGGATCTACGAGCAGTACTTC
CDR3 protein: CASSPQRGSGIYEQYF